The 19 T cell receptor beta chains given below trace back to one sample, sequenced in a study of shared clonotypes between healthy human individuals. Positively selected for CCR7, the CD45RO-negative cells used as naive CD8 cells excluded terminally differentiated effector memory CD45RA+ cells. Generated by immunoSEQ multiplex PCR, the TCRdb table keeps only in-frame clones and is missing some. The sample lists 1.5 million to 2.5 million clones, 85% to 95% seen once, with 0.9% to 1.5% in the top ten. Sequencing was performed on naive CD8+ T cells sorted from blood. All receptors come from a young man in good health.

The J gene is TRBJ2-1, the V gene TRBV4-1; 8 nucleotides line up with TRBD1. This CDR3 region has 16 residues. The junction had 9 bases not matched to a gene; V was cut back by 2 bases and J by 6 bases. The germline V gene encodes CDR1 MGHRA and CDR2 YSYEKL. In DNA, the CDR3 is TGCGCCAGCAGCCAACACCCCGGCACAGGGGGCAATGAGCAGTTCTTC. This encodes CASSQHPGTGGNEQFF.

V gene TRBV19 combines with J gene TRBJ2-7; 8 positions agree with TRBD2. The CDR3 totals 15 residues. V lost 1 base and J lost 9; bases outside the gene matches: 11. The germline gives CDR1 LNHDA, CDR2 SQIVND (reference sequence). CDR3 sequence (DNA): TGTGCCAGTAGTATAGGCCCAGCGGGAGAGGTGGGGCAGTACTTC. This translates into CASSIGPAGEVGQYF. The full variable domain, completed using reference TRBV19 and TRBJ2-7, is DGGITQSPKYLFRKEGQNVTLSCEQNLNHDAMYWYRQDPGQGLRLIYYSQIVNDFQKGDIAEGYSVSREKKESFPLTVTSAQKNPTAFYLCASSIGPAGEVGQYFGPGTRLTVT.

This clone was counted once. Other nucleotide sequences from this sample produce the same CDR3. The V gene is TRBV27, the J gene TRBJ1-5, with unresolved D. This CDR3 is 14 amino acids long. Germline CDR1 is MNHEY and CDR2 is SMNVEV (reference sequence). The V and J ends lost 2 bases and 3 bases respectively, with 8 bases between them. The CDR3 DNA reads as TGTGCCAGCAGTTTAGTTGGGCTCAATCAGCCCCAGCATTTT. Translation gives CASSLVGLNQPQHF.

The V gene is TRBV5-6, the J gene TRBJ1-2; TRBD1 is a possible D gene (5 bases). The CDR3 length is 14 residues. V was cut by 2 bases and J by 4 bases, with 12 bases left in between. Per germline, CDR1 SGHDT and CDR2 YYEEEE. CDR3 residues: CASSLLRDVYGYTF. The DNA of the CDR3 is TGTGCCAGCAGCTTATTGAGGGACGTCTATGGCTACACCTTC.

The chain is built from TRBV4-1 and TRBJ1-3; a possible D gene is TRBD1 (5 bases). Germline V CDR1 and CDR2: MGHRA, YSYEKL. The CDR3 runs 15 residues. V lost 5 bases and J lost 2, with 13 bases in between. Here the CDR3 reads CASSYASGAGNTIYF. The CDR3 nucleotides are TGCGCCAGCAGCTATGCGTCGGGGGCTGGAAACACCATATATTTT.

The rearrangement links TRBV15 to TRBJ2-1, with TRBD2 identical over 10 bases. Germline trimming cut 0 bases from V and 6 bases from J; bases unmatched to any gene: 5. The CDR3 extends over 16 amino acids. CDR1 is LNHNV, CDR2 YYDKDF, per germline (reference sequence). The CDR3 loop reads CATSRDLAGALNEQFF. The CDR3 bases are TGTGCCACCAGCAGAGACCTAGCGGGAGCCCTCAATGAGCAGTTCTTC.

The CDR3 spells CASSQDFGSEVGDEQFF. The CDR3 DNA reads as TGCGCCAGCAGCCAAGATTTCGGGAGTGAAGTGGGGGATGAGCAGTTCTTC. The chain uses TRBV4-3 and TRBJ2-1; D possibly corresponds to TRBD2 (6 bases). CDR1 and CDR2 from the germline V gene are LGHNA and YSLEER. Deletions cut 0 bases from V and 8 bases from J, with 20 bases between. The CDR3 covers 17 residues.

A note on this clone: Other nucleotide sequences from this sample produce the same CDR3. V and J are TRBV27 and TRBJ1-1, with TRBD1 matching 8 bases. The CDR3 sequence is 16 residues long. Germline V gene sequence: CDR1 MNHEY, CDR2 SMNVEV (reference sequence). The V and J ends lost 0 bases and 1 base, in that order; junction bases with no gene match: 4. DNA for the CDR3: TGTGCCAGCAGTTTATCGGCCGGGACAGGGAACACTGAAGCTTTCTTT. The encoded protein is CASSLSAGTGNTEAFF.

V and J are TRBV4-1 and TRBJ2-5; 7 bases match TRBD1. Trimming took 4 bases from V and 1 from J; bases not matched to a gene: 3. In germline, CDR1 is MGHRA, CDR2 YSYEKL. The CDR3 sequence is 14 residues long. The CDR3 DNA follows: TGCGCCAGCAGCCTGGGACAGTTCCAAGAGACCCAGTACTTC. Residues: CASSLGQFQETQYF.

This rearrangement joins TRBV15 to TRBJ2-1, with 9 bases lining up with TRBD2. Trimming at V came to 0 bases and at J to 10 bases, leaving 4 bases not matched to a gene. CDR1 is LNHNV and CDR2 is YYDKDF in the germline V gene (reference sequence). The CDR3 is 14 amino acids. The CDR3, as DNA: TGTGCCACCAGCAGAGATAGCGGGAGTGTGGAGCAGTTCTTC. Encoded protein: CATSRDSGSVEQFF.

J is TRBJ2-1 and V is TRBV19; D might be TRBD1 (6 bases). Germline assignment: CDR1 LNHDA and CDR2 SQIVND (reference sequence). The CDR3 is 15 residues long. Between the trimmed V and J ends, which lost 1 base and 9 bases, there was a span of 16 bases. CDR3 amino acids: CASSIGVGATGEQFF. The CDR3 coding sequence is TGTGCCAGTAGTATAGGGGTGGGGGCTACAGGTGAGCAGTTCTTC.

Remarks on this clone: This clone may be a read error of a much larger clone one base away. Other DNA sequences in this specimen translate into the identical CDR3. The chain links TRBV19 to TRBJ2-2; D is uncertain. The CDR3 has 11 residues. Germline V gene data show CDR1 as LNHDA and CDR2 as SQIVND (reference sequence). Trimming cost V 5 bases and J 3 bases, with 1 base left between them. CDR3 sequence (DNA): TGTGCCAGTAGTTACACCGGGGAGCTGTTTTTT. The encoded protein is CASSYTGELFF.

V gene TRBV29-1 combines with J gene TRBJ2-3; D is unresolved. V lost 8 bases and J lost 1, with 19 bases in between. The CDR3 has 15 residues. Looked up from germline, CDR1 is SQVTM and CDR2 is ANQGSEA. The CDR3 DNA reads as TGCAGCACCCGAAGCTGGGGAACTGGCACAGATACGCAGTATTTT. This encodes CSTRSWGTGTDTQYF.

V gene TRBV4-1 combines with J gene TRBJ1-1; D not resolved. In germline, CDR1 is MGHRA, CDR2 YSYEKL. The CDR3 contains 15 residues. V dropped 1 base and J dropped 7 bases, with 16 bases sitting between them. As DNA, the CDR3 is TGCGCCAGCAGCCAAGTGGTAGGGCCTTACATTGAAGCTTTCTTT. Translating gives CASSQVVGPYIEAFF.

Worth noting for this clone: Other DNA sequences of this sample code for an identical CDR3. The rearrangement joins TRBV19 to TRBJ2-7, with D possibly TRBD1 on 6 matching bases. This CDR3 comprises 13 residues. Trimming stripped 5 bases from V and 3 bases from J, with 11 bases between. The germline V gene encodes CDR1 LNHDA and CDR2 SQIVND (reference sequence). In nucleotides, the CDR3 is TGTGCCAGTAGTCTGACAGGAGTCTACGAGCAGTACTTC. It yields the protein CASSLTGVYEQYF. The whole variable domain, filled in from reference TRBV19 and TRBJ2-7, reads DGGITQSPKYLFRKEGQNVTLSCEQNLNHDAMYWYRQDPGQGLRLIYYSQIVNDFQKGDIAEGYSVSREKKESFPLTVTSAQKNPTAFYLCASSLTGVYEQYFGPGTRLTVT.

The CDR3 DNA reads as TGTGCCAGCAGCCCCGGGACTAGCGGCCCCTACGAGCAGTACTTC. Its protein is CASSPGTSGPYEQYF. The V and J genes are TRBV27 and TRBJ2-7, with 11 bases identical to TRBD2. This CDR3 is 15 amino acids long. Germline trimming cut 6 bases from V and 2 bases from J; bases unmatched to any gene: 6. The germline gives CDR1 MNHEY, CDR2 SMNVEV (reference sequence).

The chain joins TRBV6-5 to TRBJ1-1, with D possibly TRBD1 on 5 matching bases. Germline CDR1 is MNHEY and CDR2 is SVGAGI. This CDR3 region has 16 residues. V lost 0 bases to trimming and J lost 5 bases, with 16 bases between them. The CDR3 is CASSYSAGGGGTEAFF. The CDR3 DNA sequence: TGTGCCAGCAGTTACTCGGCAGGTGGGGGAGGTACTGAAGCTTTCTTT.

The rearrangement uses TRBV4-1 and TRBJ2-3, with 8 bases that match TRBD2. The CDR3 length is 16 residues. CDR1 and CDR2 (germline): MGHRA, YSYEKL. The V and J ends lost 1 base and 1 base, in that order; junction bases with no gene match: 4. The CDR3 is CASSQGNSGGTDTQYF. In DNA form, the CDR3 reads TGCGCCAGCAGCCAAGGCAATAGCGGGGGCACAGATACGCAGTATTTT.

The gene calls are TRBV7-9 and TRBJ1-2; 7 bases map to TRBD1. Losses at the gene ends were 1 base for V and 1 base for J; bases not matched to a gene: 6. CDR3 length equals 16 residues. Looked up from germline, CDR1 is SEHNR and CDR2 is FQNEAQ (reference sequence). The CDR3 DNA reads as TGTGCCAGCAGCTTAGGGGACAGTCTTTTTAACTATGGCTACACCTTC. The encoded protein is CASSLGDSLFNYGYTF.